This TCR beta chain was observed in a study of blood T cell repertoires in COVID-19. As for the study in general: There were acute and convalescent COVID-19 samples, and they came from the United States, Italy and Spain. T cells, B-cell-depleted T cells, or PBMCs supplied cDNA or gDNA.

Trimming removed 4 bases from V and 0 bases from J; junction bases left unmatched: 6. Germline CDR1 is SGHDT and CDR2 is YYEEEE. This CDR3 comprises 17 residues. Recruited during active infection, patients (from Seattle) were subsequently followed longitudinally. This clone has a handful of counts. Original processing notes: Amplification of reference gene primers provided the estimated nucleated cell counts. The repertoire was sequenced with immunoSEQ multiplex PCR; TCRdb's copy has only in-frame clones and lacks some. The V and J calls and clone size are taken from that table; D and trimming were inferred from the DNA. This repertoire shows tens of thousands of clones, roughly 89% found once; its top ten account for about 3.6%.

The sequencing sample was made of peripheral blood. The sequence was collected from a man aged 40-49 years with COVID-19, enrolled during active disease. The rearrangement links TRBV5-6 to TRBJ2-7; TRBD2 matches 14 bases. CDR3 region: CASSPGTSGGYSYEQYF. The CDR3 nucleotides read TGTGCCAGCAGCCCGGGGACTAGCGGGGGATACTCCTACGAGCAGTACTTC.